This T cell receptor beta chain derives from a study of beta chain features in type 1 diabetes. About the study: Sorted cells, 107,917,701 in number, were examined across all samples.

Expressed TCRB transcripts were sequenced after all isolated RNA was converted to cDNA. Repertoires were generated with immunoSEQ multiplex PCR, while TCRdb's copy carries only in-frame clones and drops some. Among 240,000 or so clones listed, approximately 13% were seen once. Comments on this clone: Its antigen is unidentified.

V dropped 3 bases and J dropped 6 bases, with 15 bases sitting between them. Germline values: CDR1 SNHLY, CDR2 FYNNEI. CDR3 size: 15 residues. General study findings and limits: Researchers report that Type 1 diabetes patients had moderately but significantly shorter TCRB CDR3s across all four CD4+ subsets. A pattern of fewer insertions and more deletions at VDJ junctions was seen in type 1 diabetes patients.

This sequence joins TRBV2 and TRBJ1-5; TRBD1 is a possible D gene (5 bases). Sequenced input: naive CD4+ T cells from blood. The sequence was obtained from a man between 25 and 39 years old with type 1 diabetes. CDR3 sequence reads: CASSEWGREGQPQHF. The CDR3 DNA reads as TGTGCCAGCAGTGAGTGGGGCAGGGAGGGTCAGCCCCAGCATTTT.